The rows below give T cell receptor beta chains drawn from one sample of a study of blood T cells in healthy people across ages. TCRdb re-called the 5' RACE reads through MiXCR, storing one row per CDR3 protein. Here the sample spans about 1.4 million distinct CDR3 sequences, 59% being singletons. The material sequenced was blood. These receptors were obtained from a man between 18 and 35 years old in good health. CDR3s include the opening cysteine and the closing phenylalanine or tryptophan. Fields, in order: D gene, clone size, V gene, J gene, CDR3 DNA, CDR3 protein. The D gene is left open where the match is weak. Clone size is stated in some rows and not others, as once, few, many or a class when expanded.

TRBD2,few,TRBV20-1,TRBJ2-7,TGCAGTGCAGGGTCTAGCGGGAGATACGAGCAGTACTTC,CSAGSSGRYEQYF
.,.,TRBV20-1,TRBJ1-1,TGCAGTGCTAGCCGGAGACAGTATTACACTGAAGCTTTCTTT,CSASRRQYYTEAFF
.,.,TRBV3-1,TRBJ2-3,TGTGCCAGCAGCCAAGAAGAAAGTCCTAGCACAGATGCGCAGTATTTT,CASSQEESPSTDAQYF
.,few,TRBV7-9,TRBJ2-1,TGTGCCAGCAGCTTAGCGGCGCTAGCCTTCGATGAGCAGTTCTTC,CASSLAALAFDEQFF
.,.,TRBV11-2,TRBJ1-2,TGTGCCAGCAGCTCTGACGGGGGGGGATCCTATGGCTACACCTTC,CASSSDGGGSYGYTF
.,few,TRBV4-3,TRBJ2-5,TGCGCCAGCAGCCAAGATTTTACGAATCAAGAGACCCAGTACTTC,CASSQDFTNQETQYF
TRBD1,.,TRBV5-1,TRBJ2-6,TGCGCCAGCAGCCCAGGGACAGGGTACTCTGGGGCCAACGTCCTGACTTTC,CASSPGTGYSGANVLTF
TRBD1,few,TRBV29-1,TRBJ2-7,TGCAGCGCCGCAGGACAGGGTTTAATAAACGAGCAGTACTTC,CSAAGQGLINEQYF
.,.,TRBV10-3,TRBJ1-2,TGTGCCATCAGTGTCGAAGGGGTTAACTATGGCTACACCTTC,CAISVEGVNYGYTF
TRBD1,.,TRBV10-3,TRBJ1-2,TGTGCCATCAAACGACAGGGGACTAACTATGGCTACACCTTC,CAIKRQGTNYGYTF
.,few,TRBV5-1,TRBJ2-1,TGCGCCAGCAGCTTTCCTAACAACAATGAGCAGTTCTTC,CASSFPNNNEQFF
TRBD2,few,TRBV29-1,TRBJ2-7,TGCAGCGTTGTGGGCGGGAGGGGCTCCTACGAGCAGTACTTC,CSVVGGRGSYEQYF
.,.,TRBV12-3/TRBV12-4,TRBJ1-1,TGTGCCAGCAGGGCCCGGGCAAGACCCGAAGCTTTCTTT,CASRARARPEAFF
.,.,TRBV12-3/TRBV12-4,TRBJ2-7,TGTGCCAGCAGTTACGGGGAAAACTACGAGCAGTACTTC,CASSYGENYEQYF
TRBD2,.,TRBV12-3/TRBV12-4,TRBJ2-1,TGTGCCAGCAGTCCCATGACTAGCGGGAGCGCAGAGACCCAGTTCTTC,CASSPMTSGSAETQFF
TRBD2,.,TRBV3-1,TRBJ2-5,TGTGCCAGCAGCCAAGACCCTAGCGGGAGTGAGACCCAGTACTTC,CASSQDPSGSETQYF
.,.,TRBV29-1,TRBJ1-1,TGCAGCGTTGTTTGGCAGGGCGACACTGAAGCTTTCTTT,CSVVWQGDTEAFF
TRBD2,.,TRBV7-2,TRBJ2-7,TGTGCCAGCACCCTCAGGACTAGCGGTTACTACGAGCAGTACTTC,CASTLRTSGYYEQYF
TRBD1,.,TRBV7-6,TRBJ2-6,TGTGCCAGCAGCTTAGTAGGGGCAGGGGGCGAATCTGGGGCCAACGTCCTGACTTTC,CASSLVGAGGESGANVLTF
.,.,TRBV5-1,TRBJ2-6,TGCGCCAGCAGCCCTGAGTACCTTGGGGCCGACGTCCTGACTTTC,CASSPEYLGADVLTF
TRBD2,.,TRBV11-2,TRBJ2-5,TGTGCCAGCAGCTTAAGTTTTACTAGCGGGGAAGAGACCCAGTACTTC,CASSLSFTSGEETQYF
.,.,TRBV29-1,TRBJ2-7,TGCAGCGTTCGCAGGACAGACTCCTACGAGCAGTACTTC,CSVRRTDSYEQYF
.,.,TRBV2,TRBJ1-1,TGTGCCAGCAGTCCCTCCGAGTCGTACACTGAAGCTTTCTTT,CASSPSESYTEAFF
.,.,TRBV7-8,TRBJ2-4,TGTGCCAGCAGCTTAAAGCGAATCCCTATAGCCAAAAACATTCAGTACTTC,CASSLKRIPIAKNIQYF
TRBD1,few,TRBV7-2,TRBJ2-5,TGTGCCAGCAGCTTAGAGCGGACAGGGGGATCGGAGACCCAGTACTTC,CASSLERTGGSETQYF
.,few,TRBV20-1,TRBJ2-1,TGCAGTGCTAGTCCGGTGAGCTCCTACAATGAGCAGTTCTTC,CSASPVSSYNEQFF
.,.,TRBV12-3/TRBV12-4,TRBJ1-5,TGTGCCAGCAGTTTGCTTGAGATCCCCAATCAGCCCCAGCATTTT,CASSLLEIPNQPQHF
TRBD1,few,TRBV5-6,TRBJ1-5,TGTGCCAGCAGCCCCTGGGACAGGAGCTGGATACAGCCCCAGCATTTT,CASSPWDRSWIQPQHF
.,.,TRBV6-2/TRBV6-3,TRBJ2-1,TGTGCCAGCAGCCCTCACCTCGGGTATGAGCAGTTCTTC,CASSPHLGYEQFF
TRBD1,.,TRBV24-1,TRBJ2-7,TGTGCCACCGGCCCGGGACAGGGGGACGAGCAGTACTTC,CATGPGQGDEQYF
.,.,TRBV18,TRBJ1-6,TGTGCCAGCTCACCGGCGGCAGGGGATAATTCACCCCTCCACTTT,CASSPAAGDNSPLHF
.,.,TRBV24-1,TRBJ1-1,TGTGCCACCAGGGGGGACGGTGGCACTGAAGCTTTCTTT,CATRGDGGTEAFF
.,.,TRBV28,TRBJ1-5,TGTGCCACGGATCAGGGGTCGTCCCAGCCCCAGCATTTT,CATDQGSSQPQHF
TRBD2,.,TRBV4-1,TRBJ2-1,TGCGCCAGCAGCCAAGGCGAAGGACTAGCGGTTACACGGTTCTTC,CASSQGEGLAVTRFF
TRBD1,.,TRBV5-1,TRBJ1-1,TGCGCCAGCAGCCTGGCGGGACAGGGGAACACTGAAGCTTTCTTT,CASSLAGQGNTEAFF
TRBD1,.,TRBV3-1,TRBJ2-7,TGTGCCAGCAGCTACCGGGACAGATATTCCTACGAGCAGTACTTC,CASSYRDRYSYEQYF
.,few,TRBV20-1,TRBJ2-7,TGCAGTGCTTCCCCTAGCAGCTCCTACGAGCAGTACTTC,CSASPSSSYEQYF
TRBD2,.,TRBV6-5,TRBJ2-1,TGTGCCAGCACCCGACTAGCGGCAGACAATGAGCAGTTCTTC,CASTRLAADNEQFF
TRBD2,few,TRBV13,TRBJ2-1,TGTGCCAGCCTTGGGACTAGCGGGGGTGAGCAGTTCTTC,CASLGTSGGEQFF
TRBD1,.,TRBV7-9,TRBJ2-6,TGTGCCAGCAGCGGAAACCAGGGGGCTGGGGCCAACGTCCTGACTTTC,CASSGNQGAGANVLTF
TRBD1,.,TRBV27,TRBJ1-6,TGTGCCAGCAGTTTATTGACAGGGGGCTCCTATAATTCACCCCTCCACTTT,CASSLLTGGSYNSPLHF
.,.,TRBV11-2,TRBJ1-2,TGTGCCAGCAGCTACACAGGGAAGGGTTGGTATGGCTACACCTTC,CASSYTGKGWYGYTF
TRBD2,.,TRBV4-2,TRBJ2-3,TGTGCCAGCAGCCAAGGGCGGAGCGGGGGAATCACAGATACGCAGTATTTT,CASSQGRSGGITDTQYF
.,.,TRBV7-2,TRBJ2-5,TGTGCCAGCAGCTTAGCCAGGGCTCACCAAGAGACCCAGTACTTC,CASSLARAHQETQYF
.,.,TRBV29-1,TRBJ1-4,TGCAGCGTTGTGAGCGAGGACGAAAAACTGTTTTTT,CSVVSEDEKLFF
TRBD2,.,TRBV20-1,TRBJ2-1,TGCAGTGCCCCCACGGGACTAGAGAGGGGCAATGAGCAGTTCTTC,CSAPTGLERGNEQFF
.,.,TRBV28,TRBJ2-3,TGTGCCAGCAGCCAACCTGTGGCAGGGGGGACCACAGATACGCAGTATTTT,CASSQPVAGGTTDTQYF
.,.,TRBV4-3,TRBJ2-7,TGCGCCAGCAGCCAAGGGTCAACAGGTTCCTACGAGCAGTACTTC,CASSQGSTGSYEQYF
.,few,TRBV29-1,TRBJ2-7,TGCAGCGTTGGACAGGTTACCTACGAGCAGTACTTC,CSVGQVTYEQYF